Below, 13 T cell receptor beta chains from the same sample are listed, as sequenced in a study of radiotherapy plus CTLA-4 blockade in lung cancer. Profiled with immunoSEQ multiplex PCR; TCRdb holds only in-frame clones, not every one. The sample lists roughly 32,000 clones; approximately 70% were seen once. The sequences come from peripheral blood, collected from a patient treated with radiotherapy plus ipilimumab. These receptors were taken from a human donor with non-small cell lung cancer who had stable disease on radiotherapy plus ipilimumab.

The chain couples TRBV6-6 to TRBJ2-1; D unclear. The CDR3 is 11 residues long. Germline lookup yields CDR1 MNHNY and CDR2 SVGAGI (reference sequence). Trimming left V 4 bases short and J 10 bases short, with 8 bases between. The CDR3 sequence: CASSSDFEQFF. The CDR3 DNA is TGTGCCAGCAGTTCCGACTTCGAGCAGTTCTTC.

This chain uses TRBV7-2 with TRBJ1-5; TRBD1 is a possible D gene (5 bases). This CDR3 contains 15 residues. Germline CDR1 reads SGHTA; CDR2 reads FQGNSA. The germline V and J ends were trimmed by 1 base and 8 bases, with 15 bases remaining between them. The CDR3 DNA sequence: TGTGCCAGCAGCTTAGACCGGGGGACGGGAAAGCCCCAGCATTTT. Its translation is CASSLDRGTGKPQHF.

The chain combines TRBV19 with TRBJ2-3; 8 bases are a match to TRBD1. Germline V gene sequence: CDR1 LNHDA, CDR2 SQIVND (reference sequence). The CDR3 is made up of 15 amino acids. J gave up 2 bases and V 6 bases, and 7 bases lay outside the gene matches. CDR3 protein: CASRTTGALTDTQYF. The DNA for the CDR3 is TGTGCCAGTAGAACGACAGGGGCCCTCACAGATACGCAGTATTTT.

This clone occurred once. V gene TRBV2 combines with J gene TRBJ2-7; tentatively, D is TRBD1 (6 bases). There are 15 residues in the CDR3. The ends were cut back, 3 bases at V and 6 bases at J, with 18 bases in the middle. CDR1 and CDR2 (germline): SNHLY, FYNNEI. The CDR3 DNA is TGTGCCAGCAGTGAGGGGGCCACAGGGCGTAGCGAGCAGTACTTC. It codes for CASSEGATGRSEQYF.

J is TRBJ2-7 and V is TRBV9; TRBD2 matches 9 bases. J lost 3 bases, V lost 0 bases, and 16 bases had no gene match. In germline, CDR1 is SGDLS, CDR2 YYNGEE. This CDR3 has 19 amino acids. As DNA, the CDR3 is TGTGCCAGCAGCGTAGTGGGACTAGCTAAGGTACAGCGCGACTACGAGCAGTACTTC. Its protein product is CASSVVGLAKVQRDYEQYF.

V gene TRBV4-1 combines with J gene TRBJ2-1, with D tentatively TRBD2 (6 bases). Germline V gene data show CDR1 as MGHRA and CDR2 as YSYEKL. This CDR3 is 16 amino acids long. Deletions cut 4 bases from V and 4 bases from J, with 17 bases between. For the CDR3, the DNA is TGCGCCAGCAGCCCATCCTCCGGGACTCTTTACAATGAGCAGTTCTTC. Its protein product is CASSPSSGTLYNEQFF.

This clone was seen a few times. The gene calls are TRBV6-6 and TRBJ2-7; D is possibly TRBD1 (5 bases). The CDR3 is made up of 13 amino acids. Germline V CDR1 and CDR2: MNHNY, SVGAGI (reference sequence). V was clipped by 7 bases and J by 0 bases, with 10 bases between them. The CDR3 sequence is CASIKDISYEQYF. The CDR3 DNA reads TGTGCCAGCATTAAGGACATCTCCTACGAGCAGTACTTC.

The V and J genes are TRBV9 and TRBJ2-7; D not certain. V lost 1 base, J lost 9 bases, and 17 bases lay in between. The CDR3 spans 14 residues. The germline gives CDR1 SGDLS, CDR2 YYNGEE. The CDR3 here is CASSVTPDPTTQYF. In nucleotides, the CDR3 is TGTGCCAGCAGCGTAACGCCCGATCCTACGACGCAGTACTTC. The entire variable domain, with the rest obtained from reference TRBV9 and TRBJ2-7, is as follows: DSGVTQTPKHLITATGQRVTLRCSPRSGDLSVYWYQQSLDQGLQFLIQYYNGEERAKGNILERFSAQQFPDLHSELNLSSLELGDSALYFCASSVTPDPTTQYFGPGTRLTVT.

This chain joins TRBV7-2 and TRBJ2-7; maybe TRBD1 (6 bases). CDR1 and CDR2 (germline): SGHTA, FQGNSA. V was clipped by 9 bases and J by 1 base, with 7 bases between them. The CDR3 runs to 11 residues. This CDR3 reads CASTGSYEQYF. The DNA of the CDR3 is TGTGCCAGTACAGGGTCCTACGAGCAGTACTTC.

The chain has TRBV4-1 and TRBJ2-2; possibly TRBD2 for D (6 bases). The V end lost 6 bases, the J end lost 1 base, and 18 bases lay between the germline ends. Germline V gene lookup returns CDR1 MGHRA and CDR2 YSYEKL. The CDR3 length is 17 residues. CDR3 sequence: CASSLRRGPENTGELFF. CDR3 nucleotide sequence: TGCGCCAGCAGTCTTAGGCGGGGACCCGAGAACACCGGGGAGCTGTTTTTT.

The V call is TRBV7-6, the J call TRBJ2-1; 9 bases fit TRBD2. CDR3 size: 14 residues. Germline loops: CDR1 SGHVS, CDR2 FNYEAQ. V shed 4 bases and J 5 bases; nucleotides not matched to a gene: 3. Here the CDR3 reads CASSSRTSDNEQFF. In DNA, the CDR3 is TGTGCCAGCAGCTCCCGGACTAGCGACAATGAGCAGTTCTTC.

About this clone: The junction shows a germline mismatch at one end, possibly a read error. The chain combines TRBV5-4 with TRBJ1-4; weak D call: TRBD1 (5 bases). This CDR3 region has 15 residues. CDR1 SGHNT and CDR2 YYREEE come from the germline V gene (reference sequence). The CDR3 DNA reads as TGCGCCAGCAGCCAAGACGACAGAGGGAGAGAAAAACTGTTTTTT. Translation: CASSQDDRGREKLFF.

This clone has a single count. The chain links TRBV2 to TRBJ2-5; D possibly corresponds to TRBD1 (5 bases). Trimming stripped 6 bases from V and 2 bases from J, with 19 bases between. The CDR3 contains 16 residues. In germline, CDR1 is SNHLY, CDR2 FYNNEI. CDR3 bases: TGTGCCAGCAGCCAAGGGGCGTCTAGAGGACAAGAGACCCAGTACTTC. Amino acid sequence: CASSQGASRGQETQYF.